The TCR beta chain under discussion was sequenced for a study of T cell responses to AZD1222 COVID-19 vaccine. As for the study in general: Second-dose intervals of approximately 4 or approximately 12 weeks were pooled. Findings of the study overall: Recipients of AZD1222 seropositive at baseline numbered only 6 or 7.

Regarding this clone: Its antigen is as yet unknown.

Using immunoSEQ multiplex PCR, the repertoire was profiled, and TCRdb retains in-frame clones only, with some absent. The sample holds around 160,000 clones, 88% seen once. From germline, CDR1 is SNHLY and CDR2 FYNNEI. The CDR3 is 14 residues long. V shed 6 bases and J 10 bases; nucleotides not matched to a gene: 8. The source was peripheral blood, collected on day 0 of AZD1222 vaccination. The chain links TRBV2 to TRBJ1-6; 8 bases fit TRBD1. This clonotype was obtained from an adult in good health. CDR3 loop: CASSGQGEGSPLHF. The CDR3 DNA reads TGTGCCAGCAGCGGACAGGGTGAAGGATCACCCCTCCACTTT. The whole variable domain, filled in from reference TRBV2 and TRBJ1-6, reads EPEVTQTPSHQVTQMGQEVILRCVPISNHLYFYWYRQILGQKVEFLVSFYNNEISEKSEIFDDQFSVERPDGSNFTLKIRSTKLEDSAMYFCASSGQGEGSPLHFGNGTRLTVT.